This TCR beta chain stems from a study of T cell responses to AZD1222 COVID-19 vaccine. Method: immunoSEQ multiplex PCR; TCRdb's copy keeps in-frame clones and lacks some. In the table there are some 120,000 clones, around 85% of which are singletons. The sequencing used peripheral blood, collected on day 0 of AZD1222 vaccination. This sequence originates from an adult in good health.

The chain's CDR3 is CASRNTVGAREAFF. DNA for the CDR3: TGTGCCAGCAGGAATACCGTTGGTGCGCGTGAAGCTTTCTTT. The V gene is TRBV28, the J gene TRBJ1-1; no clear D gene. This CDR3 region has 14 residues. Germline lookup yields CDR1 MDHEN and CDR2 SYDVKM. The V end was cut by 6 bases, the J end by 7 bases, with 18 bases between.